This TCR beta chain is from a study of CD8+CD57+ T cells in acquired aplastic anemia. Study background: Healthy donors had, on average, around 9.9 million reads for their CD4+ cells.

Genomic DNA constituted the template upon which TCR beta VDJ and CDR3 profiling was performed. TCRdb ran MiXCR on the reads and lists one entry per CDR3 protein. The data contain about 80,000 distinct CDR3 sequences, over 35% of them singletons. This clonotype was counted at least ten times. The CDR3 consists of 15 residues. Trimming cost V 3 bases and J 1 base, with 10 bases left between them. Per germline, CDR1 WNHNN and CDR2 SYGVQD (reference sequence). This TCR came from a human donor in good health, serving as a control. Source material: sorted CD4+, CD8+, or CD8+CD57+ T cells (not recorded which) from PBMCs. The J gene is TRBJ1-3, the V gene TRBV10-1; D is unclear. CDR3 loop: CASSDPGMSGNTIYF. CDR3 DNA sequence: TGCGCCAGCAGTGACCCCGGAATGTCTGGAAACACCATATATTTT.